This T cell receptor beta chain came from a study of blood T cell repertoires in COVID-19. Study-wide context: The origin of the acute and convalescent COVID-19 samples was the United States, Italy and Spain. The analysed material was cDNA or gDNA that came from T cells, B-cell-depleted T cells, or PBMCs.

This CDR3 is 12 amino acids long. CDR1 and CDR2 from the germline V gene are SGHDT and YYEEEE. The V and J ends lost 3 bases and 7 bases, in that order; junction bases with no gene match: 1. The table lists this clone with a count of one. Assay: immunoSEQ multiplex PCR; the TCRdb copy retains only in-frame clones and omits some. The table lists about 360,000 clones, around 83% of them singletons. Specimen: peripheral blood. The chain couples TRBV5-6 to TRBJ2-4; TRBD2 matches 7 bases. The clonotype was recovered from a man aged 25 to 45 with active or convalescent COVID-19. CDR3 bases: TGTGCCAGCAGCTCCGGGGGGAACATTCAGTACTTC. Translating it yields CASSSGGNIQYF. The full variable domain, its missing parts supplied by reference TRBV5-6 and TRBJ2-4, is DAGVTQSPTHLIKTRGQQVTLRCSPKSGHDTVSWYQQALGQGPQFIFQYYEEEERQRGNFPDRFSGHQFPNYSSELNVNALLLGDSALYLCASSSGGNIQYFGAGTRLSVL.